A selection of T cell receptor beta chains follows, all from one sample in a study of shared clonotypes between healthy human individuals. This table comes from immunoSEQ multiplex PCR, and its TCRdb copy is limited to in-frame clones, with some not included. This sample yields some 1.1 million clones, of which approximately 77% are seen a single time; 0.85% to 1% belongs to the top ten. The specimen was memory CD4+ T cells from PBMCs. Source of these receptors: a man aged 18 to 30 in good health. Some clones in this sample may be carry-over from other donors' samples. The CDR3 runs from the conserved cysteine through the conserved F or W. Fields, in order: clone size, D gene, CDR3 length, J gene, V gene, CDR3 protein, CDR3 DNA. A D gene is named only where the DNA matches it firmly. A row's size may be missing; if present it is once, few, many or a size class.

.	.	15	TRBJ2-4	TRBV28	CASHGGAVAKNIQYF	TGTGCCAGCCATGGGGGGGCCGTAGCCAAAAACATTCAGTACTTC
.	.	18	TRBJ2-7	TRBV9	CASSKLPQTGQRSYEQYF	TGTGCCAGCAGCAAACTACCCCAAACCGGACAGCGGTCCTACGAGCAGTACTTC
few	TRBD1	15	TRBJ2-3	TRBV7-9	CASSLGQADGDTQYF	TGTGCCAGCAGCTTGGGACAGGCCGATGGAGATACGCAGTATTTT
.	.	13	TRBJ1-3	TRBV6-6	CAVVLDGGNTIYF	TGTGCCGTCGTCCTGGACGGTGGGAACACCATATATTTT
many	.	16	TRBJ2-2	TRBV7-3	CASSPSRGGNTGELFF	TGTGCCAGCAGCCCATCAAGGGGGGGAAACACCGGGGAGCTGTTTTTT
.	.	15	TRBJ2-1	TRBV6-4	CASSEVWGQYNEQFF	TGTGCCAGCAGTGAGGTTTGGGGACAATACAATGAGCAGTTCTTC
.	.	13	TRBJ1-2	TRBV28	CASSPHGHYGYTF	TGTGCCAGCAGTCCCCACGGACACTATGGCTACACCTTC
.	.	16	TRBJ2-5	TRBV7-2	CASSLNSGGAQETQYF	TGTGCCAGCAGCTTAAACTCTGGCGGGGCCCAAGAGACCCAGTACTTC
.	.	15	TRBJ2-7	TRBV28	CASNLGGAGGHEQYF	TGTGCCAGCAACTTAGGCGGGGCTGGGGGCCACGAGCAGTACTTC
once	.	13	TRBJ1-5	TRBV7-8	CASSLEDLQPQHF	TGTGCCAGCAGCTTAGAAGACTTGCAGCCCCAGCATTTT
.	.	13	TRBJ1-1	TRBV2	CASRATGGTEAFF	TGTGCCAGCAGAGCAACCGGTGGCACTGAAGCTTTCTTT
.	.	14	TRBJ2-7	TRBV7-9	CASSLVRGSSEQYF	TGTGCCAGCAGCTTAGTTCGGGGGTCTAGCGAGCAGTACTTC
few	TRBD2	15	TRBJ2-2	TRBV5-1	CASSSRWGGTGELFF	TGCGCCAGCAGCTCCCGTTGGGGAGGGACCGGGGAGCTGTTTTTT
.	TRBD1	15	TRBJ1-5	TRBV6-1	CASSEGQGARQPQHF	TGTGCCAGCAGTGAAGGACAGGGGGCGCGGCAGCCCCAGCATTTT
.	TRBD2	15	TRBJ2-7	TRBV10-1	CASSDFAAGAYEQYF	TGCGCCAGCAGTGATTTCGCAGCGGGAGCCTACGAGCAGTACTTC
.	.	15	TRBJ1-4	TRBV5-4	CASSARGVTNEKLFF	TGTGCCAGCAGCGCCCGGGGGGTAACTAATGAAAAACTGTTTTTT
once	TRBD1	14	TRBJ2-7	TRBV6-6	CASSFDRVGDEQYF	TGTGCCAGCAGTTTCGACAGGGTCGGCGACGAGCAGTACTTC
.	.	15	TRBJ2-1	TRBV10-1	CASSDPGLGRNEQFF	TGCGCCAGCAGTGACCCCGGACTGGGGAGGAATGAGCAGTTCTTC
.	TRBD1	14	TRBJ2-7	TRBV4-2	CASSKDRGLNEQYF	TGTGCCAGCAGCAAAGACAGGGGGCTAAACGAGCAGTACTTC
.	.	10	TRBJ2-7	TRBV6-5	CATGWDEQYF	TGTGCCACCGGTTGGGACGAGCAGTACTTC
once	.	15	TRBJ2-2	TRBV5-1	CASTPGTLNTGELFF	TGCGCCAGTACACCCGGGACCCTGAACACCGGGGAGCTGTTTTTT
.	.	16	TRBJ2-5	TRBV28	CASSPRLGFGQETQYF	TGTGCCAGCAGTCCCCGTTTAGGGTTTGGGCAAGAGACCCAGTACTTC
.	.	11	TRBJ2-5	TRBV5-1	CASSFGETQYF	TGCGCCAGCAGCTTTGGGGAGACCCAGTACTTC
.	TRBD1	14	TRBJ2-2	TRBV19	CASRNTGGTGELFF	TGTGCCAGTAGGAACACAGGGGGGACCGGGGAGCTGTTTTTT
.	.	14	TRBJ1-2	TRBV28	CASSLYRENYGYTF	TGTGCCAGCAGTCTATACAGGGAGAACTATGGCTACACCTTC
.	.	15	TRBJ1-1	TRBV14	CASSLRPSQGKEAFF	TGTGCCAGCAGCCTCAGACCGTCACAGGGAAAGGAAGCTTTCTTT
once	TRBD2	15	TRBJ2-2	TRBV29-1	CSAMRAGVGTGELFF	TGCAGCGCCATGAGGGCGGGAGTAGGGACCGGGGAGCTGTTTTTT
.	.	15	TRBJ2-2	TRBV2	CASSQSRLNTGELFF	TGTGCCAGCAGTCAGTCCAGGCTGAACACCGGGGAGCTGTTTTTT
.	TRBD2	14	TRBJ2-5	TRBV19	CASSQSGSVETQYF	TGTGCCAGTAGTCAAAGCGGGAGCGTCGAGACCCAGTACTTC
.	.	15	TRBJ1-3	TRBV18	CASSLWTDSGNTIYF	TGTGCCAGCTCCCTTTGGACGGACTCTGGAAACACCATATATTTT
.	.	18	TRBJ2-7	TRBV6-9	CASSSLKTENSISYEQYF	TGTGCCAGCAGTTCCCTTAAGACAGAGAACTCGATCTCCTACGAGCAGTACTTC
.	TRBD1	15	TRBJ1-3	TRBV15	CATSSPGTVRNTIYF	TGTGCCACCAGCAGCCCCGGGACAGTCCGAAACACCATATATTTT
.	TRBD1	15	TRBJ2-7	TRBV9	CASSPRDRASYEQYF	TGTGCCAGCAGCCCACGGGACAGGGCTTCCTACGAGCAGTACTTC
.	.	13	TRBJ2-7	TRBV7-7	CASSLAWNYEQYF	TGTGCTAGCAGCTTAGCCTGGAACTACGAGCAGTACTTC
.	.	14	TRBJ1-4	TRBV18	CASSPRTAYEKLFF	TGTGCCAGCTCACCCCGGACAGCCTATGAAAAACTGTTTTTT
.	TRBD1	15	TRBJ2-5	TRBV28	CASSPGTGGVETQYF	TGTGCCAGCAGTCCGGGGACAGGGGGCGTGGAGACCCAGTACTTC
.	TRBD1	15	TRBJ2-1	TRBV6-5	CASSRQGSSYNEQFF	TGTGCCAGCAGCCGACAGGGGTCGTCCTACAATGAGCAGTTCTTC
.	TRBD1	17	TRBJ1-1	TRBV18	CASSSTGTGGMDTEAFF	TGTGCCAGCTCAAGCACCGGGACAGGGGGTATGGACACTGAAGCTTTCTTT
.	.	16	TRBJ2-3	TRBV5-8	CASSLAPGVGTDTQYF	TGTGCCAGCAGCTTGGCGCCAGGTGTAGGAACAGATACGCAGTATTTT
.	.	12	TRBJ1-1	TRBV2	CASSGGLTEAFF	TGTGCCAGCAGTGGGGGGCTTACTGAAGCTTTCTTT
.	.	13	TRBJ1-1	TRBV29-1	CSGAGHTNTEAFF	TGCAGCGGCGCGGGACATACGAACACTGAAGCTTTCTTT
.	.	12	TRBJ2-3	TRBV7-9	CASSRSKDTQYF	TGTGCCAGCAGCCGGTCGAAGGATACGCAGTATTTT
.	TRBD2	15	TRBJ2-4	TRBV11-2	CASSILREGGNIQYF	TGTGCCAGCAGCATTCTTCGGGAGGGCGGGAACATTCAGTACTTC
.	.	15	TRBJ1-5	TRBV28	CASSFYGSNNQPQHF	TGTGCCAGCAGTTTTTATGGGTCCAACAATCAGCCCCAGCATTTT
.	.	14	TRBJ1-2	TRBV28	CASSNFRGGVGYTF	TGTGCCAGCAGCAACTTTCGTGGGGGAGTTGGCTACACCTTC
.	TRBD1	13	TRBJ2-7	TRBV7-3	CASSTDRVGEQYF	TGTGCCAGCAGCACGGACAGGGTGGGCGAGCAGTACTTC
.	.	14	TRBJ2-5	TRBV5-4	CASSRGGDKETQYF	TGTGCCAGCAGTCGGGGCGGGGACAAAGAGACCCAGTACTTC
few	.	14	TRBJ2-1	TRBV5-4	CASSSGLLDNEQFF	TGTGCCAGCAGCTCGGGACTCCTCGACAATGAGCAGTTCTTC
.	.	16	TRBJ2-3	TRBV28	CASSHRQFRGTDTQYF	TGTGCCAGCAGCCATAGACAGTTTCGGGGCACAGATACGCAGTATTTT
.	.	16	TRBJ2-2	TRBV2	CASSEEGLTNTGELFF	TGTGCCAGCAGTGAAGAGGGACTCACGAACACCGGGGAGCTGTTTTTT
.	.	17	TRBJ1-4	TRBV15	CATSRDLGRGISQKLFF	TGTGCCACCAGCAGAGACCTTGGTCGAGGGATCTCTCAAAAACTGTTTTTT
many	TRBD2	18	TRBJ2-4	TRBV11-2	CASSLEGGGAGGENIQYF	TGTGCCAGCAGCTTAGAGGGGGGCGGAGCGGGAGGAGAGAACATTCAGTACTTC
.	TRBD2	14	TRBJ2-7	TRBV11-2	CASSPGLGAYEQYF	TGTGCCAGCAGCCCAGGACTAGGTGCCTACGAGCAGTACTTC
.	.	13	TRBJ1-1	TRBV5-4	CASSLIENTEAFF	TGTGCCAGCAGCTTGATCGAGAACACTGAAGCTTTCTTT
.	TRBD2	16	TRBJ2-1	TRBV7-2	CASSFIAGGPYNEQFF	TGTGCCAGCAGCTTTATAGCGGGAGGGCCCTACAATGAGCAGTTCTTC